Listed here are 28 T cell receptor beta chains from one sample, sequenced in a study of cytomegalovirus exposure and HLA in healthy donors (TCRdb year 2017). The method was the immunoSEQ multiplex PCR assay. The multiplex PCR relied on a mix of 60 forward primers for TCR Vbeta segments and 13 reverse primers for TCR Jbeta segments. TCRdb limited this immuneACCESS table to in-frame rearrangements with V and J called. A share of clones is missing; checked studies link under half to unresolved V genes, and the rest is unexplained. This specimen's table enumerates around 65,000 clones. The ten largest clones capture under 7% of the sample. What was sequenced was PBMCs. Every receptor here comes from a man aged 25-45 years in good health and CMV-seropositive.

The chain has TRBV7-8 and TRBJ2-2, with TRBD2 identical over 9 bases. The CDR3 contains 15 residues. The ends lost 2 bases at V and 4 bases at J; junction bases unmatched: 2. CDR1 is SGHVS, CDR2 FQNEAQ, per germline. CDR3 DNA sequence: TGTGCCAGCAGCTTACCTAGCGGGGCCACCGGGGAGCTGTTTTTT. Translated: CASSLPSGATGELFF.

V gene TRBV30 combines with J gene TRBJ1-4; D might be TRBD1 (5 bases). CDR1 is GTSNPN and CDR2 is SVGIG in the germline V gene (reference sequence). Trimming stripped 5 bases from V and 3 bases from J, with 13 bases between. This CDR3 contains 14 residues. CDR3 region: CAWATGGANEKLFF. The CDR3 DNA sequence: TGTGCCTGGGCTACCGGAGGGGCTAATGAAAAACTGTTTTTT. Variable domain in full (rest from reference TRBV30 and TRBJ1-4): SQTIHQWPATLVQPVGSPLSLECTVEGTSNPNLYWYRQAAGRGLQLLFYSVGIGQISSEVPQNLSASRPQDRQFILSSKKLLLSDSGFYLCAWATGGANEKLFFGSGTQLSVL.

V is TRBV5-1 and J is TRBJ2-5; 8 positions match TRBD1. The CDR3 consists of 14 residues. The ends lost 4 bases at V and 2 bases at J; junction bases unmatched: 4. CDR1 and CDR2 (germline): SGHRS, YFSETQ. The CDR3 protein is CASSQWTGQETQYF. The DNA of the CDR3 is TGCGCCAGCAGCCAATGGACAGGGCAAGAGACCCAGTACTTC.

This rearrangement joins TRBV5-6 to TRBJ2-5; the match to TRBD1 covers 7 bases. The J call is uncertain, as TRBJ2-7 better fits the DNA end. The CDR3 spans 14 residues. The germline V gene encodes CDR1 SGHDT and CDR2 YYEEEE. The DNA for the CDR3 is TGTGCCAGCAGCCCAGGTAGGGGGCTCTACGAGCAGTACTTC. Translated: CASSPGRGLYEQYF.

The CDR3 sequence is CASSQVGRGRGETQYF. As DNA, the CDR3 is TGCGCCAGCAGCCAAGTAGGGCGGGGGCGGGGGGAGACCCAGTACTTC. The V gene is TRBV4-1, the J gene TRBJ2-5; weak D call: TRBD2 (7 bases). Trimming took 1 base from V and 5 from J, leaving 17 bases between them. CDR1 and CDR2 from the germline V gene are MGHRA and YSYEKL. CDR3 length equals 16 residues.

The chain recombines TRBV4-2 with TRBJ2-1; possible D gene TRBD2, 6 bases. V was clipped by 5 bases and J by 1 base, with 12 bases between them. This CDR3 spans 15 amino acids. Germline lookup yields CDR1 LGHNA and CDR2 YNFKEQ. The CDR3: CASSLEGRSYNEQFF. The CDR3 nucleotides read TGTGCCAGCAGCTTGGAGGGCCGGTCCTACAATGAGCAGTTCTTC.

The chain is built from TRBV5-8 and TRBJ1-4; TRBD1 is a possible D gene (6 bases). V was pared by 0 bases and J by 4 bases, with 10 bases between. This CDR3 is 15 amino acids long. Germline V lookup: CDR1 SGHTS, CDR2 YDEGEE. The CDR3: CASSLEGDINEKLFF. The CDR3 nucleotides are TGTGCCAGCAGCTTGGAAGGGGACATTAATGAAAAACTGTTTTTT. The full variable domain, completed using reference TRBV5-8 and TRBJ1-4, is EAGVTQSPTHLIKTRGQQATLRCSPISGHTSVYWYQQALGLGLQFLLWYDEGEERNRGNFPPRFSGRQFPNYSSELNVNALELEDSALYLCASSLEGDINEKLFFGSGTQLSVL.

This chain joins TRBV30 and TRBJ2-7; D is possibly TRBD2 (7 bases). Germline lookup yields CDR1 GTSNPN and CDR2 SVGIG (reference sequence). The CDR3 has 16 amino acids. V was shortened by 3 bases and J by 3 bases, with 21 bases between the two germline ends. DNA for the CDR3: TGTGCCTGGAGCCAGGGGAGCGGGGCGACTAACTACGAGCAGTACTTC. Encoded protein: CAWSQGSGATNYEQYF.

The chain uses TRBV6-1 and TRBJ1-1; D is undetermined. Per germline, CDR1 MNHNS and CDR2 SASEGT. V was pared by 0 bases and J by 9 bases, with 14 bases between. This CDR3 is 14 amino acids long. CDR3: CASSEARREDKAFF. CDR3 in DNA: TGTGCCAGCAGTGAAGCTCGGAGGGAAGACAAAGCTTTCTTT.

V usage is TRBV6-1 and J usage is TRBJ1-5; 12 bases fit TRBD1. Germline-derived CDR1 and CDR2 are MNHNS and SASEGT. V was clipped by 7 bases and J by 10 bases; unmatched bases: 8. The CDR3 contains 14 residues. CDR3 in DNA: TGTGCCAGCAAACGGGACAGGGGGCCAAGTCCCCAGCATTTT. Residues: CASKRDRGPSPQHF.

This chain connects TRBV29-1 to TRBJ2-1; TRBD2 matches at 7 bases. Germline V gene lookup returns CDR1 SQVTM and CDR2 ANQGSEA. CDR3 length: 15 amino acids. Unmatched junction bases numbered 7, after V lost 4 bases and J lost 1 base. The CDR3 region has the DNA TGCAGCGTTGTTCCGGGGGGTCGATCCTACAATGAGCAGTTCTTC. Its protein is CSVVPGGRSYNEQFF.

The chain uses TRBV6-1 and TRBJ1-2, with D possibly TRBD1 on 6 matching bases. CDR1 MNHNS and CDR2 SASEGT come from the germline V gene. The V end lost 3 bases, the J end lost 8 bases, and 19 bases lay between the germline ends. CDR3 size: 15 residues. CDR3 sequence (DNA): TGTGCCAGCAGTGAGGGGACAACTACTCCTTTGGGCTACACCTTC. Protein sequence: CASSEGTTTPLGYTF.

The gene calls are TRBV30 and TRBJ1-2, with D unresolved. V gave up 2 bases and J gave up 0 bases, with 7 bases separating them. The CDR3 contains 13 residues. The germline CDR1 and CDR2 sequences are GTSNPN and SVGIG (reference sequence). The CDR3 sequence is CAWSWGANYGYTF. In DNA form, the CDR3 reads TGTGCCTGGAGTTGGGGAGCTAACTATGGCTACACCTTC.

The chain combines TRBV4-2 with TRBJ2-5, with TRBD2 matching 7 bases. In germline, CDR1 is LGHNA, CDR2 YNFKEQ. This CDR3 is 17 amino acids long. V shed 0 bases, J shed 3 bases, and the junction held 10 bases outside the gene matches. The CDR3, as DNA: TGTGCCAGCAGCCAAGAGTTTTCACTGAGCGGGGAAGAGACCCAGTACTTC. Protein sequence: CASSQEFSLSGEETQYF.

The chain is built from TRBV6-5 and TRBJ2-2; 14 nucleotides line up with TRBD2. V lost 4 bases to trimming and J lost 5 bases; unmatched junction nucleotides: 3. This CDR3 contains 16 residues. Germline values: CDR1 MNHEY, CDR2 SVGAGI. As DNA, the CDR3 is TGTGCCAGCAGTTCTGGGACTAGCGGGAGTACCGGGGAGCTGTTTTTT. It specifies CASSSGTSGSTGELFF.

The J gene is TRBJ2-1, the V gene TRBV19; D perhaps matches TRBD1 (5 bases). The CDR3 covers 15 residues. V was shortened by 1 base and J by 1 base, with 8 bases between the two germline ends. CDR1 is LNHDA and CDR2 is SQIVND in the germline V gene (reference sequence). CDR3 nucleotides: TGTGCCAGTAGTATAGTTCAGGGTTCCTACAATGAGCAGTTCTTC. This sequence encodes CASSIVQGSYNEQFF.

V gene TRBV19 combines with J gene TRBJ1-1, with 9 bases lining up with TRBD1. J gave up 0 bases and V 10 bases, and 9 bases lay outside the gene matches. Germline assignment: CDR1 LNHDA and CDR2 SQIVND (reference sequence). This CDR3 has 15 residues. CDR3 protein: CATAGTGNMNTEAFF. The CDR3 region has the DNA TGTGCCACCGCCGGGACAGGGAACATGAACACTGAAGCTTTCTTT.

The chain employs TRBV30 and TRBJ1-1; D remains unclear. CDR1 GTSNPN and CDR2 SVGIG come from the germline V gene (reference sequence). The V and J ends lost 3 bases and 6 bases respectively, with 8 bases between them. CDR3 length: 11 amino acids. The CDR3 protein is CAWRVSAEAFF. In DNA, the CDR3 is TGTGCCTGGAGGGTAAGCGCTGAAGCTTTCTTT. Drawing the rest from reference TRBV30 and TRBJ1-1, the complete variable domain is SQTIHQWPATLVQPVGSPLSLECTVEGTSNPNLYWYRQAAGRGLQLLFYSVGIGQISSEVPQNLSASRPQDRQFILSSKKLLLSDSGFYLCAWRVSAEAFFGQGTRLTVV.

The CDR3 region is CASSKAGGPSDTQYF. The CDR3 DNA reads TGTGCCAGTAGTAAAGCGGGGGGGCCATCAGATACGCAGTATTTT. This chain uses TRBV19 with TRBJ2-3; the match to TRBD2 covers 10 bases. V shed 4 bases and J 4 bases; nucleotides not matched to a gene: 5. This CDR3 region has 15 residues. CDR1 is LNHDA and CDR2 is SQIVND in the germline V gene (reference sequence). The variable domain in full, with the rest retrieved from reference TRBV19 and TRBJ2-3, is DGGITQSPKYLFRKEGQNVTLSCEQNLNHDAMYWYRQDPGQGLRLIYYSQIVNDFQKGDIAEGYSVSREKKESFPLTVTSAQKNPTAFYLCASSKAGGPSDTQYFGPGTRLTVL.

The rearrangement uses TRBV7-6 and TRBJ2-7; 9 bases are shared with TRBD1. Looked up from germline, CDR1 is SGHVS and CDR2 is FNYEAQ. Trimming cost V 4 bases and J 3 bases; bases outside gene matches: 4. The CDR3 extends over 14 amino acids. DNA for the CDR3: TGTGCCAGCAGCTCCCGGGACAGGGACTACGAGCAGTACTTC. Translating it yields CASSSRDRDYEQYF. The variable domain in full, completed from reference TRBV7-6 and TRBJ2-7, reads GAGVSQSPRYKVTKRGQDVALRCDPISGHVSLYWYRQALGQGPEFLTYFNYEAQQDKSGLPNDRFSAERPEGSISTLTIQRTEQRDSAMYRCASSSRDRDYEQYFGPGTRLTVT.

V gene TRBV5-1 combines with J gene TRBJ2-7; tentatively, D is TRBD1 (6 bases). V was pared by 6 bases and J by 3 bases, with 10 bases between. Germline loops: CDR1 SGHRS, CDR2 YFSETQ. The CDR3 sequence is 12 residues long. CDR3 in amino acids: CASKGTYYEQYF. DNA of the CDR3: TGCGCCAGCAAGGGGACATACTACGAGCAGTACTTC.

This chain connects TRBV4-1 to TRBJ2-5; 11 nucleotides agree with TRBD2. Germline V CDR1 and CDR2: MGHRA, YSYEKL. J gave up 3 bases and V 1 base, and 7 bases lay outside the gene matches. CDR3 length: 17 residues. This CDR3 is CASSQVGTSGKKETQYF. DNA for the CDR3: TGCGCCAGCAGCCAAGTAGGGACTAGCGGAAAAAAAGAGACCCAGTACTTC.

The chain combines TRBV18 with TRBJ1-3, with 7 bases lining up with TRBD1. Germline CDR1 KGHSH, CDR2 LQKENI. The length of the CDR3 is 14 residues. The ends lost 6 bases at V and 5 bases at J; junction bases unmatched: 7. The CDR3 loop is CASSPDRARNTIYF. CDR3 coding DNA: TGTGCCAGCTCGCCTGACAGGGCTCGAAACACCATATATTTT.

Written as DNA, the CDR3 is TGTGCCAGCTCACAAAACCCCGGGACTAGCGGGACCTACAATGAGCAGTTCTTC. Protein product: CASSQNPGTSGTYNEQFF. The chain uses TRBV18 and TRBJ2-1, with TRBD2 identical over 13 bases. This CDR3 has 18 residues. The germline V gene has CDR1 KGHSH and CDR2 LQKENI. Trimming cost V 4 bases and J 2 bases; bases outside gene matches: 8.

V usage is TRBV19 and J usage is TRBJ2-2, with TRBD1 identical over 9 bases. The V gene's germline CDR1 is LNHDA and CDR2 SQIVND (reference sequence). The CDR3 has 16 residues. The V segment lost 3 bases and the J segment 5 bases; nucleotides outside the gene matches: 7. The CDR3 loop reads CASSMEQGASTGELFF. CDR3 coding DNA: TGTGCCAGTAGTATGGAACAGGGGGCTAGTACCGGGGAGCTGTTTTTT.

The CDR3 bases are TGTGCCAGCAGCGTAGACGGGCTAGCGGGGACTGTAGATACGCAGTATTTT. Translating it yields CASSVDGLAGTVDTQYF. The rearrangement uses TRBV9 and TRBJ2-3; TRBD2 aligns across 9 bases. The V and J ends lost 0 bases and 5 bases, in that order; junction bases with no gene match: 10. This CDR3 is built from 17 residues. Germline V gene lookup returns CDR1 SGDLS and CDR2 YYNGEE.

The rearrangement uses TRBV18 and TRBJ2-3; 10 bases match TRBD1. Germline CDR1 reads KGHSH; CDR2 reads LQKENI. This CDR3 has 18 amino acids. The V segment lost 10 bases and the J segment 4 bases; nucleotides outside the gene matches: 20. CDR3 nucleotide sequence: TGTGCCACCAACCCTCAGGGACAGGGGACTTTCCTCGCAGATACGCAGTATTTT. Its protein product is CATNPQGQGTFLADTQYF.

The chain recombines TRBV11-2 with TRBJ2-1, with D perhaps matching TRBD1 (6 bases). The CDR3 contains 18 residues. V was pared by 0 bases and J by 6 bases, with 21 bases between. Germline V gene data show CDR1 as SGHAT and CDR2 as FQNNGV. The CDR3 protein is CASSLDGITGLVFNEQFF. The CDR3, as DNA: TGTGCCAGCAGCTTAGATGGGATTACAGGGTTAGTTTTCAATGAGCAGTTCTTC.